This TCR beta chain was found in a study of CD8 T cells in ankylosing spondylitis (dated by TCRdb to 2016 to 2017). With regard to the full study: To find TCR variants linked to disease, the study profiled T cell receptor beta repertoires in ankylosing spondylitis patients and healthy donors. Peripheral blood was sampled, and synovial fluid was also collected from ankylosing spondylitis patients. The full study cohort was made up of over 20 ankylosing spondylitis patients and 108 healthy donors. What the work shows at the level of the full study, not this receptor alone: Some of the motif variants had been reported before in the synovial fluid and blood of reactive arthritis patients, a finding that suggests common disease-initiation mechanisms. According to the report, matched synovial fluid samples from ankylosing spondylitis patients were significantly enriched for the disease-linked clones. Blood from ankylosing spondylitis patients appeared to be characterized by a TCR beta motif composed of several highly homologous amino acid variants. In peripheral blood, the disease-linked clones were found at relatively low frequencies and had a CD8+ phenotype.

This clonotype was picked up many times. Its antigen is still unknown. Per-base qualities were not stored, and no clone one base away is much larger. For sequencing, an Illumina HiSeq 2500 was employed. TCR beta libraries were prepared by quantitative 5'-RACE with molecular barcodes. As for how the authors treated the data: A new computational method, built on a probabilistic model of VDJ rearrangement, was used to identify disease-linked TCR variants. Through fastp at Q25 and MiXCR, TCRdb rebuilt clones from the public reads, retaining in-frame beta chains. Merged by CDR3 protein, the rows form single entries marked with the most common genes and DNA. The V and J calls, along with clone size, are taken from TCRdb and not from the paper's own processing. For this sample the table gives 300,000 to 400,000 distinct CDR3 sequences, of which 11% were detected only once. The leading ten clones occupy about a tenth of the sample.

This clonotype was sampled from a female donor with ankylosing spondylitis or in good health (not recorded which). Input material: blood, either unsorted or a sorted T cell fraction (not recorded which).

The CDR3 is CASSLTNQPQHF. The sequence in DNA is TGTGCCAGCAGTCTAACGAATCAGCCCCAGCATTTT. This receptor chain uses TRBV28 and TRBJ1-5; confidence is insufficient to name the D gene. Deletion took 5 bases off V and 4 bases off J, with a span of 6 bases between the germline ends. The CDR3 runs 12 amino acids, cysteine and phenylalanine included. Only the CDR3 portion is preserved as DNA: 36 bases, with reading frame beginning at the first base. CDR1 and CDR2, looked up from the germline V gene, are MDHEN and SYDVKM.